The T cell receptor (beta chain) under discussion was sequenced for a study of blood T cell repertoires in COVID-19. Study in general: Sample material is recorded as cDNA or gDNA derived from T cells, B-cell-depleted T cells, or PBMCs.

The germline V gene encodes CDR1 SNHLY and CDR2 FYNNEI. V shed 6 bases and J shed 1 base, with 18 bases lying between them. The CDR3 extends over 16 amino acids. TCRdb's table, derived via immunoSEQ multiplex PCR, lists solely in-frame clones and lacks some. The sample has around 290,000 clones, around nine tenths seen once. A few counts support this clone. J is TRBJ1-2 and V is TRBV2, with D perhaps matching TRBD1 (6 bases). This receptor was obtained from a woman aged 18 to 35 who had recovered from COVID-19. Sequencing was performed on PBMCs or T cells enriched from blood (not recorded which). CDR3 nucleotide sequence: TGTGCCAGCAGGTCCTTTAAGGACAGTCTTAACTATGGCTACACCTTC. Protein product: CASRSFKDSLNYGYTF. Combining the CDR3 with reference TRBV2 and TRBJ1-2 gives the whole variable domain EPEVTQTPSHQVTQMGQEVILRCVPISNHLYFYWYRQILGQKVEFLVSFYNNEISEKSEIFDDQFSVERPDGSNFTLKIRSTKLEDSAMYFCASRSFKDSLNYGYTFGSGTRLTVV.